The entry below gives a single T cell receptor (beta chain) sequence along with its context. Its antigen is unidentified. This entry is derived from a study of CD8 T cells in Susac syndrome. Study findings and constraints: The CD4+ T cell repertoires that were profiled in Susac syndrome showed no clonal expansion.

Random hexamers primed reverse transcription of about 0.45 to 1 ug RNA. By means of immunoSEQ multiplex PCR, TCR beta CDR3 spanning 54 Vbeta and 13 Jbeta underwent amplification. TCRdb re-analysed the immunoSEQ multiplex PCR reads in MiXCR, keeping a single row per CDR3 protein. Of some 180,000 distinct CDR3 sequences detected, around 94% appear once; the ten largest clones hold around 0.095%. Trimming at V came to 4 bases and at J to 2 bases, leaving 7 bases not matched to a gene. The CDR3 loop spans 15 amino acids. From germline, CDR1 is MNHEY and CDR2 SVGEGT. The Susac syndrome patients fit the recently defined diagnostic criteria for definite or probable disease.

This receptor was obtained from a human donor with Susac syndrome. This chain links TRBV6-2 or TRBV6-3 with TRBJ2-7; 8 bases are a match to TRBD1. The sequenced material came from CD4+ T cells from PBMCs. The CDR3 DNA reads as TGTGCCAGCAGTTCGCGACAGGGGAAGCCCTACGAGCAGTACTTC. It yields the protein CASSSRQGKPYEQYF.